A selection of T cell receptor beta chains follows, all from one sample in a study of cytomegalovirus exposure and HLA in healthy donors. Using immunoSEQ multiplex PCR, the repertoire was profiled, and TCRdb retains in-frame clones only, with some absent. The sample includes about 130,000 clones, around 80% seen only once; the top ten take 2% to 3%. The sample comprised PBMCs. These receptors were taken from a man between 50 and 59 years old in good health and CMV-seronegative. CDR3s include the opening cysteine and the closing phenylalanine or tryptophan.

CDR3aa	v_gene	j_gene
CASSTTTGVNSPLHF	TRBV19	TRBJ1-6
CASSLGPATWRFF	TRBV27	TRBJ2-1
CAWSVGPNQPQHF	TRBV30	TRBJ1-5
CASSSRGEETQYF	TRBV7-9	TRBJ2-5
CASSRQGNTEAFF	TRBV19	TRBJ1-1
CASSPRTSSPEEQYF	TRBV7-9	TRBJ2-7
CASSRGLNQPQHF	TRBV7-2	TRBJ1-5
CSVFGQDSDGYTF	TRBV29-1	TRBJ1-2
CASSPSQETQYF	TRBV7-9	TRBJ2-5
CASSVGRGGYNEQFF	TRBV9	TRBJ2-1
CASSLRQGNNEQFF	TRBV13	TRBJ2-1
CASSLRGTTQYF	TRBV7-8	TRBJ2-3
CASSSDRDPYGYTF	TRBV18	TRBJ1-2
CASSLGDRSREQYF	TRBV5-1	TRBJ2-7
CASSERRGGGAKETQYF	TRBV2	TRBJ2-5
CASSPSSPFTGEQQPQHF	TRBV4-3	TRBJ1-5
CASSPFRTGVQETQYF	TRBV5-1	TRBJ2-5
CASSWDRALGIYNSPLHF	TRBV5-1	TRBJ1-6
CASSLDRGDYNEQFF	TRBV6-5	TRBJ2-1
CASSRGDEQYF	TRBV2	TRBJ2-7
CASSGDTYEQYF	TRBV2	TRBJ2-7
CASSEDGQSGQYF	TRBV6-1	TRBJ2-7
CASSLTYEQYF	TRBV7-2	TRBJ2-7
CASSSIGQGGETQYF	TRBV7-3	TRBJ2-5
CSVWGTETEQFF	TRBV29-1	TRBJ2-1
CASSTGQGWDYGYTF	TRBV5-4	TRBJ1-2
CASSANPQGEQYF	TRBV9	TRBJ2-7
CASSGAGLAFF	TRBV2	TRBJ1-1
CASSLPRTGDYGYTF	TRBV7-9	TRBJ1-2
CASSAWFQTSIATNEKLFF	TRBV19	TRBJ1-4
CASSDTSGATDTQYF	TRBV6-1	TRBJ2-3
CASSFNRNTEAFF	TRBV7-8	TRBJ1-1
CASSSSWESYNEQFF	TRBV6-5	TRBJ2-1
CASSWGQGDEKLFF	TRBV19	TRBJ1-4
CASSYSFGRGDSPLHF	TRBV6-5	TRBJ1-6
CASSSYEAQYF	TRBV5-6	TRBJ2-5
CASSGGYNQPQHF	TRBV7-9	TRBJ1-5
CASSGQGTNEQYF	TRBV6-5	TRBJ2-7
CASSLSTSGAETQYF	TRBV5-4	TRBJ2-5
CATTTGGGTEAFF	TRBV6-5	TRBJ1-1
CASSLGTGSKETQYF	TRBV7-9	TRBJ2-5
CASSPGNLNGYTF	TRBV5-1	TRBJ1-2
CASSLLTSGAGETQYF	TRBV5-1	TRBJ2-5
CASKSSTAYEQYF	TRBV27	TRBJ2-7
CASTSSGAETQYF	TRBV2	TRBJ2-5
CASSAAGGTYNEQFF	TRBV5-1	TRBJ2-1
CASSQRFYQPQHF	TRBV2	TRBJ1-5
CASSQGQTLMNTEAFF	TRBV5-6	TRBJ1-1
CATRMTVGHEQYF	TRBV27	TRBJ2-7
CASRRSVGVGSEQYF	TRBV5-1	TRBJ2-7
CAWSLTVNSPLHF	TRBV30	TRBJ1-6